These 16 T cell receptor beta chains came from one sample sequenced in a study of radiation and T cells in renal cell carcinoma (dated by TCRdb to between 2020 and 2021). The method was the immunoSEQ multiplex PCR assay. Not all clones reach the TCRdb copy of this immuneACCESS table, which keeps in-frame sequences only. Checked studies attribute under half of the gap to unresolved V genes and leave the rest unexplained. Recorded for this sample are under 20,000 clones; 60% to 75% of them occurred a single time. Roughly an eighth of the sample goes to the ten largest clones. The sample's time point label, in plain terms: tumor resected at nephrectomy. This specimen's treatment or condition label, per the study, means: 15 Gy SBRT to primary tumor, nephrectomy 4 weeks later. Sequencing was performed on tumor tissue, taken from a patient whose treatment included radiotherapy and nephrectomy. These receptors came from a woman aged 70-85 years with renal cell carcinoma.

J is TRBJ1-2 and V is TRBV25-1; D perhaps matches TRBD1 (6 bases). With 5 bases removed from V and 4 bases from J, the gap between germline ends came to 11 bases. CDR1 MGHDK and CDR2 SYGVNS come from the germline V gene. The CDR3 sequence is 13 residues long. The chain's CDR3 is CASSSGAGYGYTF. The CDR3 nucleotides are TGTGCCAGCAGTTCGGGGGCTGGCTATGGCTACACCTTC.

The chain joins TRBV7-8 to TRBJ2-5; 7 nucleotides agree with TRBD1. The CDR3 consists of 12 residues. J gave up 3 bases and V 10 bases, and 5 bases lay outside the gene matches. Germline-derived CDR1 and CDR2 are SGHVS and FQNEAQ. CDR3 nucleotide sequence: TGTGCCACCTCAGGGACAGAAGAGACCCAGTACTTC. Its protein is CATSGTEETQYF.

The chain combines TRBV15 with TRBJ1-5; D not resolved. Germline assignment: CDR1 LNHNV and CDR2 YYDKDF (reference sequence). There are 14 residues in the CDR3. Trimming left V 4 bases short and J 4 bases short, with 11 bases between. The CDR3 loop is CATSKDRINQPQHF. The CDR3 region has the DNA TGTGCCACCAGCAAGGATAGAATAAATCAGCCCCAGCATTTT.

This rearrangement joins TRBV1 to TRBJ1-1. TRBV1 is assigned pseudogene status. The CDR3 has 17 amino acids. In DNA form, the CDR3 reads TGCACCAGCAGCGGATTCCGGATTCTGTTATTGAACACTGAAGCTTTCTTT. It codes for CTSSGFRILLLNTEAFF.

The chain carries TRBV5-4 and TRBJ2-7; D tentatively fits TRBD1 or TRBD2 (6 bases each). This CDR3 has 14 amino acids. V lost 4 bases and J lost 1, with 12 bases in between. Per the germline V gene, CDR1 is SGHNT and CDR2 is YYREEE (reference sequence). The CDR3 DNA is TGTGCCAGCAGCCAAACAGGGAGGTCCTACGAGCAGTACTTC. It specifies CASSQTGRSYEQYF.

This clone appeared a few times. Here the CDR3 reads CSVEQSGGINEQFF. Here the CDR3 DNA reads TGCAGCGTTGAACAGAGCGGGGGGATAAATGAGCAGTTCTTC. The chain uses TRBV29-1 and TRBJ2-1, with 9 positions matching TRBD2. Trimming removed 2 bases from V and 7 bases from J; junction bases left unmatched: 6. Germline loops: CDR1 SQVTM, CDR2 ANQGSEA. The CDR3 runs 14 residues.

The chain carries TRBV2 and TRBJ1-1, with a possible D match to TRBD1 (5 bases). Looked up from germline, CDR1 is SNHLY and CDR2 is FYNNEI. Trimming left V 4 bases short and J 6 bases short, with 12 bases between. The CDR3 runs to 13 residues. The CDR3 DNA is TGTGCCAGCAGTGGGCAGGTAGGGGCTGAAGCTTTCTTT. Protein product: CASSGQVGAEAFF.

The chain uses TRBV28 and TRBJ1-5, with TRBD1 matching 7 bases. V lost 6 bases and J lost 2; bases outside the gene matches: 10. The CDR3 consists of 16 residues. Germline V lookup: CDR1 MDHEN, CDR2 SYDVKM. The CDR3 sequence: CASSTGVPEGNQPQHF. The CDR3 DNA sequence: TGTGCCAGCAGCACAGGGGTCCCCGAGGGCAATCAGCCCCAGCATTTT.

This clone was detected only a few times. This chain joins TRBV9 and TRBJ1-4; unclear D gene. This CDR3 has 14 amino acids. CDR1 is SGDLS, CDR2 YYNGEE, per germline. Trimming pared 0 bases from V and 5 bases from J, leaving 8 bases between. Here the CDR3 reads CASSVDLANEKLFF. CDR3 coding DNA: TGTGCCAGCAGCGTAGACCTAGCAAATGAAAAACTGTTTTTT.

This clone was observed a handful of times. The V call is TRBV28, the J call TRBJ2-1; a possible D gene is TRBD2 (5 bases). Germline-derived CDR1 and CDR2 are MDHEN and SYDVKM. Trimming shortened V by 6 bases and J by 6 bases, and 12 bases separated the two germline ends. The CDR3 runs to 13 residues. In DNA, the CDR3 is TGTGCCAGCAGAGGAGGCGGTTTCAATGAGCAGTTCTTC. It encodes CASRGGGFNEQFF.

The chain links TRBV28 to TRBJ1-3; D gene uncertain. The CDR3 length is 14 residues. The ends were cut back, 7 bases at V and 1 base at J, with 11 bases in the middle. Germline CDR1 is MDHEN and CDR2 is SYDVKM. CDR3 loop: CASTNERSGNTIYF. CDR3 coding DNA: TGTGCCAGCACCAATGAGAGATCTGGAAACACCATATATTTT.

This clone is medium-sized (0.01 to 0.1%) by share. The chain links TRBV5-4 to TRBJ2-1; 11 bases are a match to TRBD2. V shed 0 bases and J 6 bases; nucleotides not matched to a gene: 2. The germline gives CDR1 SGHNT, CDR2 YYREEE (reference sequence). The CDR3 is made up of 15 amino acids. CDR3 nucleotide sequence: TGTGCCAGCAGCTTGGTGGGGACTAGCGGCAATGAGCAGTTCTTC. This translates into CASSLVGTSGNEQFF.

This clone was detected only once. The chain has TRBV9 and TRBJ2-5, with 11 bases fitting TRBD2. Germline V lookup: CDR1 SGDLS, CDR2 YYNGEE. This CDR3 spans 16 amino acids. With V trimmed by 3 bases and J by 7 bases, 11 bases remained unmatched. CDR3 DNA sequence: TGTGCCAGCAGCGCCGGACTAGCGGGCTTACGGGGGACCCAGTACTTC. Protein: CASSAGLAGLRGTQYF.

This chain uses TRBV7-9 with TRBJ1-1; D is ambiguous. V lost 4 bases to trimming and J lost 0 bases, with 18 bases between them. Looked up from germline, CDR1 is SEHNR and CDR2 is FQNEAQ (reference sequence). The CDR3 consists of 17 residues. This chain's CDR3 is CASSSRGPGVLNTEAFF. In nucleotides, the CDR3 is TGTGCCAGCAGCTCCCGCGGGCCAGGAGTCTTGAACACTGAAGCTTTCTTT.

The chain employs TRBV21-1 and TRBJ2-5; the table's D call of TRBD1 was not tested on the DNA. TRBV21-1 corresponds to a pseudogene. The CDR3 spans 15 residues. The CDR3 loop is CASSTTTGLGETQYF. As DNA, the CDR3 is TGTGCCAGCAGCACTACGACAGGGCTCGGGGAGACCCAGTACTTC.

The chain couples TRBV7-9 to TRBJ1-2; D might be TRBD1 (5 bases). V lost 5 bases and J 6 bases, leaving 16 bases between the germline ends. The CDR3 is made up of 14 amino acids. Looked up from germline, CDR1 is SEHNR and CDR2 is FQNEAQ (reference sequence). The CDR3 protein is CASSRKQGADGYTF. The CDR3, as DNA: TGTGCCAGCAGCCGAAAACAAGGGGCGGATGGCTACACCTTC.